What follows describes a single TCR beta chain. This record comes from a study of cytomegalovirus exposure and HLA in healthy donors. This PCR relied on a set of 60 Vbeta primers and 13 Jbeta primers. Clones were sequenced by immunoSEQ multiplex PCR, and TCRdb holds only the in-frame ones, with some missing. The sample has about 130,000 clones, roughly 75% seen once. The TCR originated in a man aged 25 to 40 in good health. Sequenced: PBMCs.

The CDR3: CASSVFSGQNADTQYF. CDR3 DNA sequence: TGTGCCAGCAGCGTATTCTCGGGTCAGAACGCAGATACGCAGTATTTT. This chain uses TRBV9 with TRBJ2-3; no definite D call. The V and J ends lost 1 base and 4 bases respectively, with 16 bases between them. The CDR3 is 16 residues long. The germline gives CDR1 SGDLS, CDR2 YYNGEE.